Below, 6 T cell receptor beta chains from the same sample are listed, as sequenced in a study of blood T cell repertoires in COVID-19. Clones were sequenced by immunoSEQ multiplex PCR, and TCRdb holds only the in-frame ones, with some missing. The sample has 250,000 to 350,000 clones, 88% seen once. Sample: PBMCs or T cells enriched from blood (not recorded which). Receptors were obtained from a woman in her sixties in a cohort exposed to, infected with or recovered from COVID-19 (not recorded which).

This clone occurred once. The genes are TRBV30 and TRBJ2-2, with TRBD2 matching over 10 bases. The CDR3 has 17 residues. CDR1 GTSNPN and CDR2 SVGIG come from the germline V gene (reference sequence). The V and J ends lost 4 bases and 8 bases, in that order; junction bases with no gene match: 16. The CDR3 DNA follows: TGTGCCTGGAAGGGGAGACTAAGCGGGAGGGCCTTGGGGGAGCTGTTTTTT. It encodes CAWKGRLSGRALGELFF.

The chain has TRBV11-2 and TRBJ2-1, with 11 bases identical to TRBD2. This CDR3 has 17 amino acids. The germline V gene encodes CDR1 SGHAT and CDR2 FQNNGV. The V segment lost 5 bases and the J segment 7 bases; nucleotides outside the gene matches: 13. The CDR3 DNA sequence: TGTGCCAGCAGCGCTCCGACTAGCGGGATTAAGGGAAATGAGCAGTTCTTC. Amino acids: CASSAPTSGIKGNEQFF.

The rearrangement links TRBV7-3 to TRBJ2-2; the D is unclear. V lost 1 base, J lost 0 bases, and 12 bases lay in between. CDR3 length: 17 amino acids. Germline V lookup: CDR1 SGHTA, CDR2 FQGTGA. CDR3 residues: CASSLSSRGSNTGELFF. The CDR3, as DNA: TGTGCCAGCAGCTTAAGTAGTCGCGGATCGAACACCGGGGAGCTGTTTTTT.

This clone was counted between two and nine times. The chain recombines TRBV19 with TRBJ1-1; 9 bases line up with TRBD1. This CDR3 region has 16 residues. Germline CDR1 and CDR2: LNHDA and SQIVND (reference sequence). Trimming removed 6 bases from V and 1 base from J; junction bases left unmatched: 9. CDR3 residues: CASSQNPGQGNTEAFF. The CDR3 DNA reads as TGTGCCAGTAGCCAGAACCCGGGACAGGGGAACACTGAAGCTTTCTTT.

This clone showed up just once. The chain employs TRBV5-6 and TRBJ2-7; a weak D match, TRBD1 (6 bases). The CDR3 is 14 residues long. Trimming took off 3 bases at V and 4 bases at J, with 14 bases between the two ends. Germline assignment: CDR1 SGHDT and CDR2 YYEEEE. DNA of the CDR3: TGTGCCAGCAGCTCCCGTCAGGGGCGTTACGAGCAGTACTTC. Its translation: CASSSRQGRYEQYF.

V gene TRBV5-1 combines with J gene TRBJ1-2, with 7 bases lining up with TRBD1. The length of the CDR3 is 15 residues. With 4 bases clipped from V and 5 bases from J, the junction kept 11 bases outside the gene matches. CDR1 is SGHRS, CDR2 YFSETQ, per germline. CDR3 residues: CASSRIGGREYGYTF. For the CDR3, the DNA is TGCGCCAGCAGCAGAATAGGGGGCAGGGAATATGGCTACACCTTC.